Below, 9 T cell receptor beta chains from the same sample are listed, as sequenced in a study of CD8 T cells in ankylosing spondylitis. Study-wide results and limits: Within ankylosing spondylitis blood, a TCR beta motif made up of several highly homologous variants appeared to be characteristic.

TCRdb itself ran the 5' RACE reads through MiXCR, one entry per CDR3 protein. The profile shows roughly 450,000 distinct CDR3 sequences, 20% to 30% of them singletons. Antigen specificity for these receptors is unknown. The sequencing input was blood, either unsorted or a sorted T cell fraction (not recorded which). Receptor source: a male donor with ankylosing spondylitis.

This clonotype has a handful of counts. V is TRBV24-1 and J is TRBJ2-3, with a weak D call TRBD2 (6 bases). This CDR3 spans 14 amino acids. Between the trimmed V and J ends, which lost 1 base and 3 bases, there was a span of 7 bases. Germline values: CDR1 KGHDR, CDR2 SFDVKD. This CDR3 is CATSDFAGTDTQYF. The CDR3 nucleotides read TGTGCCACCAGTGATTTCGCGGGAACAGATACGCAGTATTTT.

The chain is built from TRBV6-1 and TRBJ2-7; D gene unclear. This CDR3 is built from 15 residues. V was trimmed by 3 bases and J by 0 bases, leaving 12 bases between them. The germline gives CDR1 MNHNS, CDR2 SASEGT. The CDR3 coding sequence is TGTGCCAGCAGTGAGCAAGGGATCAGCTCCTACGAGCAGTACGTC. Its translation: CASSEQGISSYEQYV.

This clonotype appeared a single time. The junction shows a germline mismatch at one end, possibly a read error. J is TRBJ1-2 and V is TRBV12-3 or TRBV12-4, with TRBD1 as a possible D gene (5 bases). The CDR3 runs to 13 residues. The CDR3 reads CAGSLRGDSGYTF. CDR3 nucleotides: TGTGCCGGCAGTTTACGGGGGGATAGTGGCTACACCTTC.

Notes on this clonotype: Relative to the germline gene, one junction end is altered; a read error may explain this. The chain recombines TRBV2 with TRBJ1-6, with D unclear. Per germline, CDR1 SNHLY and CDR2 FYNNEI. The CDR3 consists of 11 residues. CDR3 sequence: CASSENSPVDF. The CDR3 DNA follows: TGTGCCAGCAGTGAAAATAGTCCCGTCGACTTT.

This sequence joins TRBV20-1 and TRBJ2-1, with D maybe TRBD2 (5 bases). The CDR3 is 13 amino acids. CDR1 is DFQATT and CDR2 is SNEGSKA in the germline V gene (reference sequence). V was cut by 3 bases and J by 3 bases, with 9 bases left in between. Written as DNA, the CDR3 is TGCAGTGCTAGGGGGAGAATCTACAATGAGCAGTTCTTC. Its protein is CSARGRIYNEQFF.

The chain carries TRBV20-1 and TRBJ1-1; D is ambiguous. The germline V gene has CDR1 DFQATT and CDR2 SNEGSKA (reference sequence). The CDR3 is 11 residues long. Trimming took 3 bases from V and 6 from J, leaving 8 bases between them. In nucleotides, the CDR3 is TGCAGTGCTAGTAAATCCGCTGAAGCTTTCTTT. It translates to CSASKSAEAFF.

This clonotype has only one observation. The chain recombines TRBV2 with TRBJ1-1; 8 bases line up with TRBD1. CDR3 length equals 14 residues. With V trimmed by 6 bases and J by 4 bases, 7 bases remained unmatched. The V gene's germline CDR1 is SNHLY and CDR2 FYNNEI. The CDR3 here is CASSYPGGGTEAFF. The CDR3 coding sequence is TGTGCCAGCAGCTATCCAGGGGGCGGCACTGAAGCTTTCTTT.

V gene TRBV11-2 combines with J gene TRBJ2-1, with D possibly being TRBD2 (5 bases). Germline V gene sequence: CDR1 SGHAT, CDR2 FQNNGV. Trimming left V 5 bases short and J 9 bases short, with 17 bases between. The CDR3 contains 14 residues. The DNA of the CDR3 is TGTGCCAGCAGCCCCAGGACTCTAGTGCGTGAGCAGTTCTTC. Amino acids: CASSPRTLVREQFF.

V is TRBV3-1 and J is TRBJ2-7; 7 bases align to TRBD2. The V and J ends lost 1 base and 6 bases, in that order; junction bases with no gene match: 9. Germline V gene data show CDR1 as LGHDT and CDR2 as YNNKEL (reference sequence). This CDR3 region has 15 residues. The CDR3 loop is CASSQGAGRPTEQYF. CDR3 bases: TGTGCCAGCAGCCAAGGAGCGGGACGGCCCACCGAGCAGTACTTC.